These 29 T cell receptor beta chains were all obtained from the same sample, sequenced in a study of blood T cells in healthy people across ages. Using a J-beta primer mix together with a sample-barcoded 5' primer, a second PCR was run for about 7 to 12 cycles. TCRdb fed the 5' RACE reads into MiXCR, producing one record per CDR3 protein. The data show 2 million or so distinct CDR3 sequences, roughly 52% seen once. The sequenced material came from blood. The receptors derive from a woman aged 40 to 49 in good health.

This clonotype showed up just a few times. The rearrangement uses TRBV4-1 and TRBJ2-5; D might be TRBD1 or TRBD2, each matching 5 bases. V was shortened by 3 bases and J by 2 bases, with 13 bases between the two germline ends. CDR1 is MGHRA, CDR2 YSYEKL, per germline. This CDR3 has 15 residues. In DNA, the CDR3 is TGCGCCAGCAGCCAGCCGAGGGGATCACAAGAGACCCAGTACTTC. Protein product: CASSQPRGSQETQYF.

This chain's CDR3 is CASSFRPGRPPMNTEAFF. In DNA form, the CDR3 reads TGTGCCAGCAGCTTCCGTCCGGGGCGACCCCCAATGAACACTGAAGCTTTCTTT. The chain employs TRBV7-2 and TRBJ1-1; a weak D match, TRBD1 (5 bases). Looked up from germline, CDR1 is SGHTA and CDR2 is FQGNSA. The CDR3 is 18 amino acids. V lost 3 bases and J lost 0, with 20 bases in between.

The sample holds a few counts of this clonotype. At one end the junction does not follow the germline gene, possibly because of a read error. CDR3 in DNA: TGTGCTAGCAGCGAGGGGACAGGTCCAAACAATGAGCAGTTCTTC. Translation gives CASSEGTGPNNEQFF. V usage is TRBV7-7 and J usage is TRBJ2-1; 8 bases map to TRBD1. The CDR3 covers 15 residues. Germline CDR1 SSHAT, CDR2 FNYEAQ (reference sequence).

This clonotype was counted ten times or more. This rearrangement joins TRBV5-1 to TRBJ2-5; no clear D. V lost 0 bases and J 3 bases, leaving 6 bases between the germline ends. The CDR3 has 13 amino acids. CDR1 SGHRS and CDR2 YFSETQ come from the germline V gene. This CDR3 reads CASSLGAEETQYF. The CDR3 bases are TGCGCCAGCAGCTTGGGGGCAGAAGAGACCCAGTACTTC.

J is TRBJ2-4 and V is TRBV28; D is uncertain. Judging by the DNA end, TRBJ2-5 fits better; the J call may be wrong. The CDR3 covers 15 residues. Germline lookup yields CDR1 MDHEN and CDR2 SYDVKM. CDR3 in DNA: TGTGCCAGCAGAGCCCTGGACCTGTCCCAAGAGACCCAGTACTTC. The encoded protein is CASRALDLSQETQYF.

The CDR3 loop reads CASSWGARLRDTQYF. CDR3 DNA: TGTGCCAGCAGTTGGGGGGCTAGGCTCAGAGATACGCAGTATTTT. The genes are TRBV12-3 or TRBV12-4 and TRBJ2-3, with D possibly being TRBD1 or TRBD2 (6 bases each). This CDR3 is built from 15 residues. Trimming removed 4 bases at V and 5 bases at J, with 16 bases between.

This chain joins TRBV5-1 and TRBJ2-5; unclear D gene. Looked up from germline, CDR1 is SGHRS and CDR2 is YFSETQ. The CDR3 consists of 13 residues. V was clipped by 3 bases and J by 5 bases, with 11 bases between them. Here the CDR3 DNA reads TGCGCCAGCAGCTCTCTCTACGGGGAGACCCAGTACTTC. Amino acid sequence: CASSSLYGETQYF.

J is TRBJ2-7 and V is TRBV7-2; D is perhaps TRBD2 (6 bases). Between the trimmed V and J ends, which lost 3 bases and 1 base, there was a span of 16 bases. The CDR3 runs to 16 residues. Germline V gene sequence: CDR1 SGHTA, CDR2 FQGNSA. CDR3 coding DNA: TGTGCCAGCAGCTTGGAGTGGGGGAGGAAATCCTACGAGCAGTACTTC. The encoded protein is CASSLEWGRKSYEQYF.

V is TRBV6-1 and J is TRBJ1-2; maybe TRBD1 (5 bases). CDR1 MNHNS and CDR2 SASEGT come from the germline V gene. The CDR3 runs 15 residues. V was pared by 2 bases and J by 2 bases, with 12 bases between. The CDR3 DNA follows: TGTGCCAGCAGTGAAACAGGAGTCCCCAACTATGGCTACACCTTC. Protein product: CASSETGVPNYGYTF.

The CDR3 DNA sequence: TGTGCCACCGAGAGGGGAACGGGGGGATACAATGAGCAGTTCTTC. This encodes CATERGTGGYNEQFF. The genes are TRBV5-4 and TRBJ2-1, with 7 bases that match TRBD2. V shed 9 bases and J 4 bases; nucleotides not matched to a gene: 13. CDR3 length equals 15 residues. In germline, CDR1 is SGHNT, CDR2 YYREEE (reference sequence).

In this sample, this clonotype turned up a few times. This chain links TRBV13 with TRBJ2-5, with a tentative D call TRBD2 (6 bases). Germline CDR1 PRHDT, CDR2 FYEKMQ (reference sequence). The CDR3 covers 15 residues. Trimming removed 2 bases from V and 3 bases from J, with 13 bases in between. The CDR3 nucleotides are TGTGCCAGCAGCTTACTCGTGCCGGGGGAAGAGACCCAGTACTTC. Residues: CASSLLVPGEETQYF.

This clonotype was seen a handful of times. The genes are TRBV10-3 and TRBJ1-2, with D uncertain. In germline, CDR1 is ENHRY, CDR2 SYGVKD. The CDR3 spans 15 residues. The V end was cut by 1 base, the J end by 0 bases, with 9 bases between. The CDR3 loop is CAISEFLAANYGYTF. For the CDR3, the DNA is TGTGCCATCAGTGAGTTCTTGGCTGCTAACTATGGCTACACCTTC.

There are a few counts of this clonotype. V and J are TRBV12-3 or TRBV12-4 and TRBJ2-1; no clear D. CDR3 length: 14 amino acids. V lost 3 bases and J 5 bases, leaving 11 bases between the germline ends. CDR3 loop: CASSFTAYNNEQFF. For the CDR3, the DNA is TGTGCCAGCAGTTTTACGGCGTACAACAATGAGCAGTTCTTC.

The chain links TRBV7-2 to TRBJ1-4; D is perhaps TRBD1 (5 bases). Trimming stripped 1 base from V and 5 bases from J, with 11 bases between. Germline V gene data show CDR1 as SGHTA and CDR2 as FQGNSA. The CDR3 contains 15 residues. The CDR3 is CASSLVRGRNEKLFF. The DNA of the CDR3 is TGTGCCAGCAGCTTAGTTCGGGGGAGGAATGAAAAACTGTTTTTT.

This clonotype has just a few counts. V is TRBV20-1 and J is TRBJ2-1; 8 nucleotides line up with TRBD1. Trimming took 6 bases from V and 4 from J; bases not matched to a gene: 8. Germline-derived CDR1 and CDR2 are DFQATT and SNEGSKA (reference sequence). CDR3 length: 14 amino acids. The CDR3 loop is CSALRQGPYNEQFF. CDR3 nucleotide sequence: TGCAGTGCCCTACGACAGGGGCCATACAATGAGCAGTTCTTC.

This clonotype was observed a handful of times. The rearrangement links TRBV6-2 or TRBV6-3 to TRBJ2-1; 13 bases line up with TRBD2. Trimming cost V 6 bases and J 9 bases; bases outside gene matches: 8. This CDR3 comprises 15 residues. Germline CDR1 reads MNHEY; CDR2 reads SVGEGT. The CDR3 sequence is CASSLGTSGVGEQFF. CDR3 in DNA: TGTGCCAGCAGCCTCGGGACTAGCGGGGTCGGTGAGCAGTTCTTC.

This clonotype has just a few counts. The genes are TRBV7-2 and TRBJ1-6; no clear D. Deletions cut 1 base from V and 5 bases from J, with 12 bases between. The CDR3 sequence is 16 residues long. Germline CDR1 SGHTA, CDR2 FQGNSA. The CDR3 protein is CASSLVARRDNSPLHF. In DNA, the CDR3 is TGTGCCAGCAGCTTAGTAGCCCGGCGGGATAATTCACCCCTCCACTTT.

The chain uses TRBV6-6 and TRBJ1-1; D ambiguous. In germline, CDR1 is MNHNY, CDR2 SVGAGI (reference sequence). The CDR3 spans 11 residues. V was cut by 9 bases and J by 1 base, with 6 bases left in between. Here the CDR3 reads CASHKNTEAFF. The CDR3 nucleotides read TGTGCCAGTCATAAGAACACTGAAGCTTTCTTT.

To note about this clonotype: A clone one base away is much larger, so this may be a read error. V usage is TRBV7-2 and J usage is TRBJ2-1, with 11 bases that match TRBD2. The J call may be in error: the DNA end matches TRBJ2-7 better. Germline lookup yields CDR1 SGHTA and CDR2 FQGNSA. The CDR3 loop spans 16 amino acids. In DNA, the CDR3 is TGTGCCAGCAGCTCCGAGCTAGCGGGGGGCGGGAATGAGCAGTACTTC. Residues: CASSSELAGGGNEQYF.

In this sample, this clonotype turned up a few times. V gene TRBV20-1 combines with J gene TRBJ2-5; perhaps TRBD1 as D (6 bases). CDR1 is DFQATT and CDR2 is SNEGSKA in the germline V gene (reference sequence). This CDR3 is 17 amino acids long. Trimming left V 6 bases short and J 2 bases short, with 25 bases between. The CDR3 is CSAAPNFLTTGQETQYF. The CDR3 bases are TGCAGTGCCGCACCAAATTTTTTAACGACAGGTCAAGAGACCCAGTACTTC.

This clonotype was observed a handful of times. The rearrangement links TRBV28 to TRBJ2-7, with 13 bases aligning to TRBD2. There are 15 residues in the CDR3. Per germline, CDR1 MDHEN and CDR2 SYDVKM. V was pared by 4 bases and J by 5 bases, with 5 bases of the junction left unmatched. The CDR3 DNA follows: TGTGCCAGCAGTTCGCGACTAGCGGGGGGTGACGAGCAGTACTTC. This codes for CASSSRLAGGDEQYF.

V gene TRBV27 combines with J gene TRBJ2-4; D unclear. The CDR3 contains 16 residues. From germline, CDR1 is MNHEY and CDR2 SMNVEV (reference sequence). Trimming took off 4 bases at V and 2 bases at J, with 15 bases between the two ends. CDR3 sequence (DNA): TGTGCCAGCAGTTCAGAACCGGGCCCCACCAAAAACATTCAGTACTTC. This gives the protein CASSSEPGPTKNIQYF.

A few counts support this clonotype. V is TRBV4-2 and J is TRBJ1-5; D remains ambiguous. V lost 0 bases to trimming and J lost 7 bases, with 13 bases between them. Germline values: CDR1 LGHNA, CDR2 YNFKEQ. The CDR3 has 15 residues. Here the CDR3 reads CASSQDPSGLQPQHF. In DNA form, the CDR3 reads TGTGCCAGCAGCCAAGATCCCTCGGGCTTACAGCCCCAGCATTTT.

This clonotype was recorded a few times. The chain has TRBV7-2 and TRBJ2-1; D is possibly TRBD1 (7 bases). Per the germline V gene, CDR1 is SGHTA and CDR2 is FQGNSA. The CDR3 loop spans 14 amino acids. With 5 bases removed from V and 9 bases from J, the gap between germline ends came to 17 bases. The CDR3 region is CASSLSGGGTEQFF. The CDR3 DNA sequence: TGTGCCAGCAGCCTAAGCGGAGGGGGCACTGAGCAGTTCTTC.

This clonotype was recorded a few times. The rearrangement joins TRBV7-2 to TRBJ2-5, with D perhaps TRBD2 (7 bases). CDR1 and CDR2 (germline): SGHTA, FQGNSA. The CDR3 is made up of 16 amino acids. The V end lost 1 base, the J end lost 2 bases, and 14 bases lay between the germline ends. The CDR3 spells CASSLVGLGGQETQYF. CDR3 sequence (DNA): TGTGCCAGCAGCTTAGTTGGACTAGGGGGACAAGAGACCCAGTACTTC.

A few counts support this clonotype. CDR3 residues: CASSLSGGALYEQYF. CDR3 DNA sequence: TGTGCCAGCAGCTTAAGCGGGGGGGCATTATACGAGCAGTACTTC. This chain connects TRBV7-2 to TRBJ2-7, with 10 nucleotides matching TRBD2. Germline trimming cut 2 bases from V and 4 bases from J; bases unmatched to any gene: 5. This CDR3 has 15 residues. Germline CDR1 and CDR2: SGHTA and FQGNSA.

With regard to this clonotype: The junction shows a germline mismatch at one end, possibly a read error. V usage is TRBV4-3 and J usage is TRBJ2-5; D assignment may be TRBD1 or TRBD2 (5 bases each). The CDR3 totals 21 residues. The germline CDR1 and CDR2 sequences are LGHNA and YSLEER. The CDR3 DNA is TGCGCCAGCAGCCAAGCTAAGGGTGGGTGGTATCGCGAGGGGCCCCAAAAGACCCAGTACTTC. This encodes CASSQAKGGWYREGPQKTQYF.

This clonotype was seen a few times. The chain is built from TRBV7-9 and TRBJ2-1; D may be TRBD1 (6 bases). The CDR3 is 14 residues long. V lost 0 bases to trimming and J lost 7 bases, with 10 bases between them. The germline V gene encodes CDR1 SEHNR and CDR2 FQNEAQ (reference sequence). DNA of the CDR3: TGTGCCAGCAGCTTAGCGGGGGCAGATAATGAGCAGTTCTTC. Translation gives CASSLAGADNEQFF.

V gene TRBV12-5 combines with J gene TRBJ2-2, with D possibly TRBD1 on 5 matching bases. The germline CDR1 and CDR2 sequences are LGHNT and FRNRAP. This CDR3 spans 14 amino acids. CDR3 in DNA: TGTGCCCCGAAGGGGATTCCCCTCTACGGGGAGCTGTTTTTT. This codes for CAPKGIPLYGELFF.